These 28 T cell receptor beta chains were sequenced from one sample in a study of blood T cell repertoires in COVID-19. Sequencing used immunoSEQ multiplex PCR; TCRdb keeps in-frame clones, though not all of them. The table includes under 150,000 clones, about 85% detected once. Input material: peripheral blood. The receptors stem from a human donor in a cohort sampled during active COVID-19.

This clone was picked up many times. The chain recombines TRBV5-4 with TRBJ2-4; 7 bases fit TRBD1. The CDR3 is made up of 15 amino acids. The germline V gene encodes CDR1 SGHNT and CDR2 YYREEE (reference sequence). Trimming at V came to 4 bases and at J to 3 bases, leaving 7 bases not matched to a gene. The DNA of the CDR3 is TGTGCCAGCAGCCAAACAGGGGACGGCAAAAACATTCAGTACTTC. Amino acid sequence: CASSQTGDGKNIQYF.

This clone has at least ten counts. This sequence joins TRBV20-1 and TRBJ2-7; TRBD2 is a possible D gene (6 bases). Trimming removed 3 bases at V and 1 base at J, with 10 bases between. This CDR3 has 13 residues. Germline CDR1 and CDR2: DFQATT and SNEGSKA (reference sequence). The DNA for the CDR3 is TGCAGTGCTAGTCGGCGGGGATCCTACGAGCAGTACTTC. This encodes CSASRRGSYEQYF.

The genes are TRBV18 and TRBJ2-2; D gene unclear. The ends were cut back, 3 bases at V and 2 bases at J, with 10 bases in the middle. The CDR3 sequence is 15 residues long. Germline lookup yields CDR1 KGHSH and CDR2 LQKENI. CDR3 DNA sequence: TGTGCCAGCTCACCTAATCCTATAAACACCGGGGAGCTGTTTTTT. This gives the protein CASSPNPINTGELFF.

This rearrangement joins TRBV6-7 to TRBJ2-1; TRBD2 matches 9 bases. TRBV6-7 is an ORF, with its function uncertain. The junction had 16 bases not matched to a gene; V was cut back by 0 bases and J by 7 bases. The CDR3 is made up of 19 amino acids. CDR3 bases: TGTGCCAGCAGTTACTCTAGGCTAGCGGGGTTATCCCCATTTAATGAGCAGTTCTTC. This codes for CASSYSRLAGLSPFNEQFF.

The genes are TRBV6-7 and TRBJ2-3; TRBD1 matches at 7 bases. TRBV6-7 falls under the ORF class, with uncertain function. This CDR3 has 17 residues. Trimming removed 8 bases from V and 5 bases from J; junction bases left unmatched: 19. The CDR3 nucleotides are TGTGCCAGCCGGTCACCTACAGGGGTCGAACGGGGAGATACGCAGTATTTT. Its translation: CASRSPTGVERGDTQYF.

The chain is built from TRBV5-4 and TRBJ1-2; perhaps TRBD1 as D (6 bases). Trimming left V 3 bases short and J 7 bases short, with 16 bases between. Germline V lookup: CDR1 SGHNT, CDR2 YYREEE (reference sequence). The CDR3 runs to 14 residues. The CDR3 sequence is CASSSRQVLAGYTF. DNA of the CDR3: TGTGCCAGCAGCTCCCGACAGGTATTGGCTGGCTACACCTTC.

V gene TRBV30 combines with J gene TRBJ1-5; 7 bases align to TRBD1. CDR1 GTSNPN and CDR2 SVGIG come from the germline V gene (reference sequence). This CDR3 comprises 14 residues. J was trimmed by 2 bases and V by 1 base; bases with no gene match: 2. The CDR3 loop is CAWSAGQGNQPQHF. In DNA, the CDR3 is TGTGCCTGGAGTGCCGGACAGGGCAATCAGCCCCAGCATTTT.

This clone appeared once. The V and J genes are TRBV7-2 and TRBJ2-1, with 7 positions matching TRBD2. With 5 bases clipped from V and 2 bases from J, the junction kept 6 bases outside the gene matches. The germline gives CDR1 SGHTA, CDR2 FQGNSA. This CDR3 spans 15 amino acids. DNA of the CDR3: TGTGCCAGCAGCGAGTTAGCGGGTACCTACAATGAGCAGTTCTTC. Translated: CASSELAGTYNEQFF.

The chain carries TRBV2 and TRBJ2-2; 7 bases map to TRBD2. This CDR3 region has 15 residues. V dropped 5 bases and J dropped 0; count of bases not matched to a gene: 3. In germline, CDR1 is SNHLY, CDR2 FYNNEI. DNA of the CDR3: TGTGCCAGCAGTCCGGGACTACCGAACACCGGGGAGCTGTTTTTT. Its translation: CASSPGLPNTGELFF.

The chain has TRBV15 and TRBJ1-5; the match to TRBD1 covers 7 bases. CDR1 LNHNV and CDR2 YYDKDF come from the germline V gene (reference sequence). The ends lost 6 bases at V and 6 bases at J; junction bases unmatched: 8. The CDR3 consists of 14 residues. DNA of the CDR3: TGTGCCACCAGTAAAAAGGGGGCGGGTCAGCCCCAGCATTTT. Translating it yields CATSKKGAGQPQHF.

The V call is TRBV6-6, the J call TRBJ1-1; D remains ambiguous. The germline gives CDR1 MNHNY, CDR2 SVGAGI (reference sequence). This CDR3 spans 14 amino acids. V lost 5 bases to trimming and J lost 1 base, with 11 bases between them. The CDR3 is CASSTSERNTEAFF. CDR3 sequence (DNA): TGTGCCAGCAGTACATCGGAGCGGAACACTGAAGCTTTCTTT.

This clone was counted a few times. CDR3 region: CSVDRGGSGELFF. The CDR3 nucleotides read TGCAGCGTTGACAGGGGTGGTTCCGGGGAGCTGTTTTTT. The chain couples TRBV29-1 to TRBJ2-2; D is perhaps TRBD1 (6 bases). This CDR3 contains 13 residues. The V gene lost 3 bases and the J gene lost 6 bases, with 11 bases spanning the gap. Per germline, CDR1 SQVTM and CDR2 ANQGSEA.

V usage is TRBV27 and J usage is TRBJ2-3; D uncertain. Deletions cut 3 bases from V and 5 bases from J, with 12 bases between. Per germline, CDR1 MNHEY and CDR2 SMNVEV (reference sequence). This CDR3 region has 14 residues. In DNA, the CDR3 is TGTGCCAGCAGTTTGGGTGACACACGAGATACGCAGTATTTT. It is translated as CASSLGDTRDTQYF.

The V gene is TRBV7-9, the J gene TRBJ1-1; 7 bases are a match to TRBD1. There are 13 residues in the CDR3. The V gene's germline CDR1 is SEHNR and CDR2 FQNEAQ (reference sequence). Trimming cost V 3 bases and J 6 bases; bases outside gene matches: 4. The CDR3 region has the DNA TGTGCCAGCAGCTTTGACAGGGACGCTGAAGCTTTCTTT. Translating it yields CASSFDRDAEAFF.

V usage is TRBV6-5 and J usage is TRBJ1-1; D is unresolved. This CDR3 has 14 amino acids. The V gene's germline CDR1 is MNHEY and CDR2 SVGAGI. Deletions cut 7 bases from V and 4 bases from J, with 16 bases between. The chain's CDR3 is CASTPPAGPTEAFF. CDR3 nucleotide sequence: TGTGCCAGCACCCCCCCGGCTGGGCCCACTGAAGCTTTCTTT.

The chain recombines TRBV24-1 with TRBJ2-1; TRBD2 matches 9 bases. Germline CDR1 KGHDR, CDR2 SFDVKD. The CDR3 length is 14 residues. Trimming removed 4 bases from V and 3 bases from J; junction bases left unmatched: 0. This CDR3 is CATSEAGGYNEQFF. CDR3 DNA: TGTGCCACCAGTGAAGCGGGGGGCTACAATGAGCAGTTCTTC.

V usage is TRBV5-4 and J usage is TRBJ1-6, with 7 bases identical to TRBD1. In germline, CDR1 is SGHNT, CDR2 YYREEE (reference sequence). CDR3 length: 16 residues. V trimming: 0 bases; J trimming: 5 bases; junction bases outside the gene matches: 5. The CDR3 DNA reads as TGTGCCAGCAGCTTGGGAGCGACAGGGAATAATTCACCCCTCCACTTT. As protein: CASSLGATGNNSPLHF. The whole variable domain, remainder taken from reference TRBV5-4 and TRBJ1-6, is ETGVTQSPTHLIKTRGQQVTLRCSSQSGHNTVSWYQQALGQGPQFIFQYYREEENGRGNFPPRFSGLQFPNYSSELNVNALELDDSALYLCASSLGATGNNSPLHFGNGTRLTVT.

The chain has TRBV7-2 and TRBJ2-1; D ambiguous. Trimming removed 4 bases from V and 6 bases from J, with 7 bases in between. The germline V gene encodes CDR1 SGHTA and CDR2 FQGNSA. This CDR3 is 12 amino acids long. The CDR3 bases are TGTGCCAGCAGCTCCTATTCCAATGAGCAGTTCTTC. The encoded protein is CASSSYSNEQFF. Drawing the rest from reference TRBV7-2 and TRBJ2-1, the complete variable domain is GAGVSQSPSNKVTEKGKDVELRCDPISGHTALYWYRQSLGQGLEFLIYFQGNSAPDKSGLPSDRFSAERTGGSVSTLTIQRTQQEDSAVYLCASSSYSNEQFFGPGTRLTVL.

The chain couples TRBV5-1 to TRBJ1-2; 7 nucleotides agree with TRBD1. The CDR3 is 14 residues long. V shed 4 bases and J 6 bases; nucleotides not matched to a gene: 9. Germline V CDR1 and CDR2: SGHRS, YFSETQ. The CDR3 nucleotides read TGCGCCAGCAGCGCGGCACAGGGGCAGGATGGCTACACCTTC. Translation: CASSAAQGQDGYTF.

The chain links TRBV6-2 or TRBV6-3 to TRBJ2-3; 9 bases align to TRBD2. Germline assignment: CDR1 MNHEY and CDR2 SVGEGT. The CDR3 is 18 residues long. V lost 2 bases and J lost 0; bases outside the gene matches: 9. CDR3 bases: TGTGCCAGCAGTTACGAGATAGCGGGGGTCCTTAGCACAGATACGCAGTATTTT. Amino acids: CASSYEIAGVLSTDTQYF.

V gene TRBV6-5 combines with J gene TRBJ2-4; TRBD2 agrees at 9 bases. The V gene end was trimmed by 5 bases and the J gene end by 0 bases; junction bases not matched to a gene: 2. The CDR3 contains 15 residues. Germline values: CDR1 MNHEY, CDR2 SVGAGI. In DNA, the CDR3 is TGTGCCAGCAGTCGGCGGGGGGGAGCCAAAAACATTCAGTACTTC. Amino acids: CASSRRGGAKNIQYF.

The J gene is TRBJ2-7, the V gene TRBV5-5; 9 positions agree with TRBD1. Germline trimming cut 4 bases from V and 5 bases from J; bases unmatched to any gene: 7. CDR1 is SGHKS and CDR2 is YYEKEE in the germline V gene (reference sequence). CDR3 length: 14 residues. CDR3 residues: CASSNRDRVHEQYF. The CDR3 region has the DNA TGTGCCAGCAGCAACCGGGACAGGGTGCACGAGCAGTACTTC.

This CDR3 reads CASSDRGYGTDTQYF. The CDR3 DNA reads as TGTGCCAGCAGCGACAGGGGATATGGCACAGATACGCAGTATTTT. The chain joins TRBV2 to TRBJ2-3; 8 nucleotides line up with TRBD1. After removal of 6 bases from V and 1 base from J, the junction contained 6 bases not matched to a gene. Germline V gene data show CDR1 as SNHLY and CDR2 as FYNNEI. CDR3 size: 15 residues. Filled out from reference TRBV2 and TRBJ2-3, the complete variable domain reads EPEVTQTPSHQVTQMGQEVILRCVPISNHLYFYWYRQILGQKVEFLVSFYNNEISEKSEIFDDQFSVERPDGSNFTLKIRSTKLEDSAMYFCASSDRGYGTDTQYFGPGTRLTVL.

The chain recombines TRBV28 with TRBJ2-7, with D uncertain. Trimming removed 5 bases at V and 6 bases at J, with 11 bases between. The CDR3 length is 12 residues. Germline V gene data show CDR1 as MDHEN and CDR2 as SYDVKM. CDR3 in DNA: TGTGCCAGCAGTCGACCCCCGGGCGAGCAGTACTTC. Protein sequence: CASSRPPGEQYF.

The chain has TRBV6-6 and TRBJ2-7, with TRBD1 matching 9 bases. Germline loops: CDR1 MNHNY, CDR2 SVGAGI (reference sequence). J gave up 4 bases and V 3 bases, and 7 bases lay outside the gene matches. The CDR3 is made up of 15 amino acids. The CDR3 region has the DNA TGTGCCAGCAGTTATCCGGGACAGGGAGAGTACGAGCAGTACTTC. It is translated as CASSYPGQGEYEQYF.

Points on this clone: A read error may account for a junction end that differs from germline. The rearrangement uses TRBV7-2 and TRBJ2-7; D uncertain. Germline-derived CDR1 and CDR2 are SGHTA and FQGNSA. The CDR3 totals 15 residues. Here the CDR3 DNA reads TGTGCCAGCCGCTTGTCAGATATCGCAACCTACGAGCAGTACTTC. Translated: CASRLSDIATYEQYF.

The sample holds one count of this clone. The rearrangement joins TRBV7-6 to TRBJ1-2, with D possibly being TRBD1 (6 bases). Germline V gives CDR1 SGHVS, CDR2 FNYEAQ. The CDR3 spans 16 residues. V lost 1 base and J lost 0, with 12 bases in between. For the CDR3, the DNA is TGTGCCAGCAGCTTAGTACGGGCAGGGGCTAACTATGGCTACACCTTC. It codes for CASSLVRAGANYGYTF.

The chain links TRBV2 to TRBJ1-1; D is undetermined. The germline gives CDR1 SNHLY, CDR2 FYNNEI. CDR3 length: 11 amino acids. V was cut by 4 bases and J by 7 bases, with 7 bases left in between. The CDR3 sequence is CASSGVVEAFF. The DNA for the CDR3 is TGTGCCAGCAGTGGAGTAGTTGAAGCTTTCTTT.